This T cell receptor beta chain was recorded in a study of blood T cell repertoires in COVID-19. Across the whole study: The origin of the acute and convalescent COVID-19 samples was the United States, Italy and Spain. PBMCs, B-cell-depleted T cells, or T cells provided the cDNA or gDNA that made up the material.

The repertoire was sequenced with immunoSEQ multiplex PCR; TCRdb's copy has only in-frame clones and lacks some. The data contain 200,000 to 300,000 clones, 85% to 90% of them singletons. The CDR3 spans 12 residues. V dropped 5 bases and J dropped 14; count of bases not matched to a gene: 11. Germline lookup yields CDR1 MNHEY and CDR2 SVGEGT. This receptor was identified in a woman aged 40 to 55 who had recovered from COVID-19. The source material was peripheral blood. V and J are TRBV6-2 or TRBV6-3 and TRBJ1-2, with 7 bases aligning to TRBD1. The DNA for the CDR3 is TGTGCCAGCAGTCAACCCTGGACAGGAGGGACCTTC. Encoded protein: CASSQPWTGGTF.